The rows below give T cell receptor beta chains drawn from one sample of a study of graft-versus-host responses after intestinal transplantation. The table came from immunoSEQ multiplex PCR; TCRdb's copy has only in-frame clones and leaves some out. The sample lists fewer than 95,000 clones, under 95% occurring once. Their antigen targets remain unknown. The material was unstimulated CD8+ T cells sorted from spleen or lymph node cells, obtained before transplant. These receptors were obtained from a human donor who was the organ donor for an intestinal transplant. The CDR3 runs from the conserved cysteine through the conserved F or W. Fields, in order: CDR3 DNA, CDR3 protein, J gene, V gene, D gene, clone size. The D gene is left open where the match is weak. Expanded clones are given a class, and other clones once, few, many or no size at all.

cdr3_nt: TGTGCCAGCAGCTTTACAGGGGGAGAGCAGTACTTC; cdr3_aa: CASSFTGGEQYF; j_call: TRBJ2-7; v_call: TRBV5-4; d_call: TRBD1; clone_size: -
cdr3_nt: TGCGCCAGCACTCCTGGCGGGGGCCACAGCACAGATACGCAGTATTTT; cdr3_aa: CASTPGGGHSTDTQYF; j_call: TRBJ2-3; v_call: TRBV4-1; d_call: -; clone_size: -
cdr3_nt: TGCGCCAGCAGCTTAACCGGGATATACAATGAGCAGTTCTTC; cdr3_aa: CASSLTGIYNEQFF; j_call: TRBJ2-1; v_call: TRBV5-1; d_call: -; clone_size: -
cdr3_nt: TGTGCCAGCAGCGTGGGCAGGGGGCTGACTAACTATGGCTACACCTTC; cdr3_aa: CASSVGRGLTNYGYTF; j_call: TRBJ1-2; v_call: TRBV9; d_call: TRBD1; clone_size: -
cdr3_nt: TGTGCCAGCAGTGGTAGCGGGGGGGCCACAGATACGCAGTATTTT; cdr3_aa: CASSGSGGATDTQYF; j_call: TRBJ2-3; v_call: TRBV6-4; d_call: TRBD2; clone_size: -
cdr3_nt: TGTGCCAGCAGTTTACCGGGGGGTTCGAGAACGTACAATGAGCAGTTCTTC; cdr3_aa: CASSLPGGSRTYNEQFF; j_call: TRBJ2-1; v_call: TRBV27; d_call: TRBD2; clone_size: -
cdr3_nt: TGCGCCAGCAGTACAGGGGTGAGCTCCTACGAGCAGTACTTC; cdr3_aa: CASSTGVSSYEQYF; j_call: TRBJ2-7; v_call: TRBV4-1; d_call: TRBD1; clone_size: -
cdr3_nt: TGTGCCAGCAGTTATCAGGGGAGCTCCTACGAGCAGTACTTC; cdr3_aa: CASSYQGSSYEQYF; j_call: TRBJ2-7; v_call: TRBV27; d_call: -; clone_size: -
cdr3_nt: TGTGCCAGCAGCCTCGGACAGAACACTGAAGCTTTCTTT; cdr3_aa: CASSLGQNTEAFF; j_call: TRBJ1-1; v_call: TRBV7-3; d_call: -; clone_size: -
cdr3_nt: TGTGCCAGCAGCGCAACCAGGGGCGAGCAGTACTTC; cdr3_aa: CASSATRGEQYF; j_call: TRBJ2-7; v_call: TRBV9; d_call: -; clone_size: -
cdr3_nt: TGTGCCACTTCGGCGGCAGAAAGCTCCTACGAGCAGTACTTC; cdr3_aa: CATSAAESSYEQYF; j_call: TRBJ2-7; v_call: TRBV15; d_call: -; clone_size: -
cdr3_nt: TGTGCCAGTAGTGGGGAAGGGGTAGGGACCCAGTACTTC; cdr3_aa: CASSGEGVGTQYF; j_call: TRBJ2-5; v_call: TRBV19; d_call: -; clone_size: -
cdr3_nt: TGTGCCAGCAGTTTGTCTAGCGGGGGGTACGAGCAGTACTTC; cdr3_aa: CASSLSSGGYEQYF; j_call: TRBJ2-7; v_call: TRBV6-5; d_call: TRBD2; clone_size: -
cdr3_nt: TGCAGCGTTGAAGAAAGTGAGTACGAGCAGTACTTC; cdr3_aa: CSVEESEYEQYF; j_call: TRBJ2-7; v_call: TRBV29-1; d_call: -; clone_size: -
cdr3_nt: TGTGCCAGCAGTCCTGGCGGACAGGATGAGACCCAGTACTTC; cdr3_aa: CASSPGGQDETQYF; j_call: TRBJ2-5; v_call: TRBV7-3; d_call: TRBD1; clone_size: -
cdr3_nt: TGTGCCAGCAGCTTAGAGTGGGGGGGAGATGGCTACACCTTC; cdr3_aa: CASSLEWGGDGYTF; j_call: TRBJ1-2; v_call: TRBV7-2; d_call: -; clone_size: -
cdr3_nt: TGTGCCAGCAGCTTTGACAGGGTTTCAAATCAGCCCCAGCATTTT; cdr3_aa: CASSFDRVSNQPQHF; j_call: TRBJ1-5; v_call: TRBV7-8; d_call: TRBD1; clone_size: -
cdr3_nt: TGTGCCATCAGTGAGTCGGGTTTAACAGGGCTAAATTCACCCCTCCACTTT; cdr3_aa: CAISESGLTGLNSPLHF; j_call: TRBJ1-6; v_call: TRBV10-3; d_call: -; clone_size: -
cdr3_nt: TGTGCCAGCAGCTTAAGCAGGGGGGAGAGCGAGCAGTACTTC; cdr3_aa: CASSLSRGESEQYF; j_call: TRBJ2-7; v_call: TRBV11-2; d_call: -; clone_size: -
cdr3_nt: TGTGCCAGCAGCTTACCTGGGGCGGGGGGGCCAGATACGCAGTATTTT; cdr3_aa: CASSLPGAGGPDTQYF; j_call: TRBJ2-3; v_call: TRBV25-1; d_call: TRBD2; clone_size: once
cdr3_nt: TGTGCCAGCAGCTTGGGTGCCAGGGAGGTATCCTACGAGCAGTACTTC; cdr3_aa: CASSLGAREVSYEQYF; j_call: TRBJ2-7; v_call: TRBV5-4; d_call: -; clone_size: -
cdr3_nt: TGTGCCAGCAGCTCCTGGGACAAAGAGACCCAGTACTTC; cdr3_aa: CASSSWDKETQYF; j_call: TRBJ2-5; v_call: TRBV7-9; d_call: -; clone_size: -